A selection of T cell receptor beta chains follows, all from one sample in a study of blood T cell repertoires in COVID-19. This table comes from immunoSEQ multiplex PCR, and its TCRdb copy is limited to in-frame clones, with some not included. The sample holds under 250,000 clones; less than 90% are singletons and the top ten take more than 4.5%. Sample: peripheral blood. Receptors originate from a woman aged 55-75 years who had recovered from COVID-19. The CDR3 runs from the conserved cysteine through the conserved F or W. Each record gives: clone size, J gene, D gene, V gene, CDR3 DNA, CDR3 protein. D genes are given only for firm matches. Some rows mark clone size as missing; the rest say once, few, many or name a class of expanded clone.

NA | TRBJ2-2 | TRBD2 | TRBV6-6 | TGTGCCAGCAGTCCCATAGCTGGACTAGCTTTCACCGGGGAGCTGTTTTTT | CASSPIAGLAFTGELFF
NA | TRBJ2-7 | TRBD2 | TRBV30 | TGTGCCTGGCGTCCGGGGGGGCACTCCTACGAGCAGTACTTC | CAWRPGGHSYEQYF
NA | TRBJ2-3 | NA | TRBV5-6 | TGTGCCAGCAACAGACTAGATTCAGATACGCAGTATTTT | CASNRLDSDTQYF
NA | TRBJ1-5 | NA | TRBV27 | TGTGCCAGCAGTTTTGAAGGGGCTCGAGCCCAGCATTTT | CASSFEGARAQHF
NA | TRBJ1-2 | TRBD1 | TRBV6-6 | TGTGCCAGCAAGGCCCCGGGACAGGGCTACTATGGCTACACCTTC | CASKAPGQGYYGYTF
NA | TRBJ2-7 | TRBD1 | TRBV10-2 | TGCGCCAGCAGTGAGCTGTGGACAGGTCGCTCCTACGAGCAGTACTTC | CASSELWTGRSYEQYF
NA | TRBJ1-2 | NA | TRBV5-4 | TGTGCCAGCAGCTTGTTTTCTCAGGCGGGGGGCTACACCTTC | CASSLFSQAGGYTF
NA | TRBJ2-3 | NA | TRBV30 | TGTGCCTGGACCTCAGGGAACCCAGATACGCAGTATTTT | CAWTSGNPDTQYF
few | TRBJ1-6 | NA | TRBV4-1 | TGCGCCAGCAGCCGCACCGGGACTGAGAATAATTCACCCCTCCACTTT | CASSRTGTENNSPLHF
NA | TRBJ1-3 | NA | TRBV15 | TGTGCCACCAGCAGAGAAGCCTCTGGAAACACCATATATTTT | CATSREASGNTIYF
NA | TRBJ2-3 | TRBD2 | TRBV6-5 | TGTGCCAGCAGACGCGGGACTAGCGGGGGAGATACGCAGTATTTT | CASRRGTSGGDTQYF
NA | TRBJ2-5 | NA | TRBV2 | TGTGCCAGCAGTGAAGAGCAGCGAGAGACCCAGTACTTC | CASSEEQRETQYF
few | TRBJ1-5 | NA | TRBV30 | TGTGCCTGGGGCCTTCAGGGAAGGCCCCAGCATTTT | CAWGLQGRPQHF
NA | TRBJ2-1 | TRBD2 | TRBV11-2 | TGTGCCAGCAGCACCGGGGGGTCCGACATTAATGAGCAGTTCTTC | CASSTGGSDINEQFF
NA | TRBJ2-4 | TRBD1 | TRBV18 | TGTGCCAGCTCACCCGGACAGGGGGCTGACATTCAGTACTTC | CASSPGQGADIQYF
few | TRBJ1-2 | NA | TRBV2 | TGTGCCAGCATGGCCGGGGGCGGGAGCCCAGGGGGCTACACCTTC | CASMAGGGSPGGYTF
NA | TRBJ2-7 | TRBD2 | TRBV7-2 | TGTGCCAGCAGCACCCTAGCGGGGGGGGCCTACGAGCAGTACTTC | CASSTLAGGAYEQYF
NA | TRBJ2-3 | NA | TRBV3-1/TRBV3-2 | TGTGCCAGCAGCCAAGGCGGGGGCCACACAGATACGCAGTATTTT | CASSQGGGHTDTQYF
NA | TRBJ1-1 | TRBD1 | TRBV28 | TGTGCCAGCACCCCCCCCGACAGGGCCACTGAAGCTTTCTTT | CASTPPDRATEAFF
few | TRBJ2-1 | NA | TRBV7-6 | TGTGCCAGCAGCTCGGACCCGGGATTGGATGAGCAGTTCTTC | CASSSDPGLDEQFF
NA | TRBJ2-5 | TRBD1 | TRBV18 | TGTGCCAGCTCACAAACCGGGACAGGGAGTAGGGAGACCCAGTACTTC | CASSQTGTGSRETQYF
NA | TRBJ2-1 | TRBD1 | TRBV12-3/TRBV12-4 | TGTGCCAGCAGGACGACAGGGGGCGGTGAGCAGTTCTTC | CASRTTGGGEQFF
NA | TRBJ2-1 | NA | TRBV4-3 | TGCGCCAGCAGCCAAGAAAGGAGGGTCGGGCGGAATGAGCAGTTCTTC | CASSQERRVGRNEQFF
NA | TRBJ1-2 | NA | TRBV6-5 | TGTGCCAGCAGTTACCGGCAGGGAGGCGGCTACACCTTC | CASSYRQGGGYTF
NA | TRBJ2-2 | NA | TRBV28 | TGTGCCAGCGTTCCTGCCTCGGGGGAGCTGAACACCGGGGAGCTGTTTTTT | CASVPASGELNTGELFF
few | TRBJ2-7 | TRBD1 | TRBV7-6 | TGTGCCAGCAGCTTAGCCGGGACAGGTTCCTACGAGCAGTACTTC | CASSLAGTGSYEQYF
NA | TRBJ2-5 | TRBD2 | TRBV5-4 | TGTGCCAGCAGCTTTGGCGGGGGGGCTGAGACCCAGTACTTC | CASSFGGGAETQYF
NA | TRBJ1-5 | NA | TRBV25-1 | TGTGCCAGCAGAGATAGTAGCAATCAGCCCCAGCATTTT | CASRDSSNQPQHF
NA | TRBJ2-2 | TRBD1 | TRBV4-3 | TGCGCCAGCAGCCGAGACAGGGCCCGGGAGCTGTTTTTT | CASSRDRARELFF
NA | TRBJ1-2 | NA | TRBV18 | TGTGCCAGCTCACCACTGACGGACTACTATGGCTACACCTTC | CASSPLTDYYGYTF
NA | TRBJ1-1 | TRBD1 | TRBV29-1 | TGCAGCGGACTGACAGGGGTGGGTAGGACTGAAGCTTTCTTT | CSGLTGVGRTEAFF
NA | TRBJ2-5 | NA | TRBV5-4 | TGTGCCAGCAGCTTGGTGGGGGGACGGGGCCCCCAAGAGACCCAGTACTTC | CASSLVGGRGPQETQYF
NA | TRBJ2-7 | TRBD2 | TRBV30 | TGTGCCTGGAGTGTACTCGGGGGGTTCGTCTACGAGCAGTACTTC | CAWSVLGGFVYEQYF
NA | TRBJ1-1 | NA | TRBV10-3 | TGTGCCATCACGAGGGAGATCGGGTTTACTGAAGCTTTCTTT | CAITREIGFTEAFF
NA | TRBJ2-7 | NA | TRBV7-9 | TGTGCCAGCAGCAAGGACGGGGATTACGAGCAGTACTTC | CASSKDGDYEQYF
NA | TRBJ1-3 | NA | TRBV10-1 | TGCGCCACCAAACCAAGCCGGGCTGGAAACACCATATATTTT | CATKPSRAGNTIYF
NA | TRBJ1-5 | TRBD1 | TRBV6-6 | TGTGCCAGCAGGACCACTAAGACAGGGTCGAATCAGCCCCAGCATTTT | CASRTTKTGSNQPQHF
NA | TRBJ1-2 | NA | TRBV3-1/TRBV3-2 | TGTGCCAGCAGCCAAGAAGGGGCCCCCACCTTC | CASSQEGAPTF
NA | TRBJ2-7 | TRBD1 | TRBV14 | TGTGCCAGCAGCCGACAGGGATACGAGCAGTACTTC | CASSRQGYEQYF
NA | TRBJ2-3 | NA | TRBV23-1 | TGCGCCAGCTACAGGGTGTCAACAGATACGCAGTATTTT | CASYRVSTDTQYF
NA | TRBJ1-2 | NA | TRBV9 | TGTGCCAGCAGCGTAGCTCACTATGGCTACACCTTC | CASSVAHYGYTF
NA | TRBJ1-6 | TRBD1 | TRBV10-3 | TGTGCCACTACTTTTGGACAGGGGCGCAATTCACCCCTCCACTTT | CATTFGQGRNSPLHF
NA | TRBJ1-2 | NA | TRBV5-1 | TGCGCCAGCAGCTTGGCCGGGCAGGGACATCACTATGGCTACACCTTC | CASSLAGQGHHYGYTF
NA | TRBJ1-5 | NA | TRBV6-4 | TGTGCCAGCAGTGACTCAGGACGGATGCTTCAGGGGCAGCCCCAGCATTTT | CASSDSGRMLQGQPQHF
few | TRBJ2-1 | NA | TRBV9 | TGTGCCAGCAGCGTAGACGGGACAAGTTTCAATGAGCAGTTCTTC | CASSVDGTSFNEQFF
NA | TRBJ2-5 | TRBD2 | TRBV5-4 | TGTGCCAGCAGCCTCGGGAGTAGCGGGGAGACCCAGTACTTC | CASSLGSSGETQYF
few | TRBJ2-7 | TRBD1 | TRBV7-7 | TGTGCTAGCAGTAACGGACAGGGGGCTGGTGAGCAGTACTTC | CASSNGQGAGEQYF
NA | TRBJ2-5 | TRBD2 | TRBV7-2 | TGTGCCAGCAGCTTAGCGCTAAAGGGGCTAGCGGGGGTTGGAGAGACCCAGTACTTC | CASSLALKGLAGVGETQYF
NA | TRBJ1-2 | TRBD1 | TRBV4-3 | TGCGCCAGCAGCCATAAGCCGCCGGACAGGGAGGATGGCTACACCTTC | CASSHKPPDREDGYTF
NA | TRBJ2-1 | TRBD1 | TRBV7-9 | TGTGCCAGCAGCTCCTCCCGGACAGGGTTCGATGAGCAGTTCTTC | CASSSSRTGFDEQFF
NA | TRBJ1-6 | NA | TRBV27 | TGTGCCAGCAGTTTAAAGGGGAGGGGGTCACCCCTCCACTTT | CASSLKGRGSPLHF
NA | TRBJ2-1 | NA | TRBV12-5 | TGTGCTAGTGCCGCCGACAACTACAATGAGCAGTTCTTC | CASAADNYNEQFF
NA | TRBJ2-3 | NA | TRBV2 | TGTGCCTCCCGGCGGAGCGCTATTACTAGCACAGATACGCAGTATTTT | CASRRSAITSTDTQYF
NA | TRBJ1-1 | NA | TRBV4-2 | TGTGCCAGCAGCCAAGCCTCGCAACAGGCGTCGTCTAGGGCTTTCTTT | CASSQASQQASSRAFF
NA | TRBJ2-7 | NA | TRBV18 | TGTGCCAGCTCACGCCAAGAGGCAAAAATCTCCTACGAGCAGTACTTC | CASSRQEAKISYEQYF
NA | TRBJ2-5 | TRBD1 | TRBV19 | TGTGCCAGTAAAGGACAGGGCGCACCCGCGGAGACCCAGTACTTC | CASKGQGAPAETQYF
NA | TRBJ2-5 | TRBD2 | TRBV5-4 | TGTGCCAGCAGCCTCCCAGCGGGGGAGTCAGAGACCCAGTACTTC | CASSLPAGESETQYF
NA | TRBJ2-1 | NA | TRBV4-1 | TGCGCCAGCAGCCAACTCCTTACAGGGGACTATGAGCAGTTCTTC | CASSQLLTGDYEQFF
NA | TRBJ2-1 | NA | TRBV19 | TGTGCCAGTAGTATAGGAGGGGGAACTCTGGGGTCCTCCTACAATGAGCAGTTCTTC | CASSIGGGTLGSSYNEQFF
NA | TRBJ1-2 | NA | TRBV4-2 | TGTGCCAGCAGCCAACCAGACAGCCGGGCGCTTTATGGCTACACCTTC | CASSQPDSRALYGYTF